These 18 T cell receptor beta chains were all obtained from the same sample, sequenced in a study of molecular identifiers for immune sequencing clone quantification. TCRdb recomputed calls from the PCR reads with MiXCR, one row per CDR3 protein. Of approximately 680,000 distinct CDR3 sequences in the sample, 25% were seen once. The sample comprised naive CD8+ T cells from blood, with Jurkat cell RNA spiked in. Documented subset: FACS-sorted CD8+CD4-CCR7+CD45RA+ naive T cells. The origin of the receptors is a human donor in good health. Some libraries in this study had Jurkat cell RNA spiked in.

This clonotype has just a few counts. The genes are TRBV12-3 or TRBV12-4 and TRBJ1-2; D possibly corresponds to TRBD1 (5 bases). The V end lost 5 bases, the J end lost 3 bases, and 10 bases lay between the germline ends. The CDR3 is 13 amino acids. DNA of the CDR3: TGTGCCAGCAGTCCAGGGAGGGACTATGGCTACACCTTC. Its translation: CASSPGRDYGYTF.

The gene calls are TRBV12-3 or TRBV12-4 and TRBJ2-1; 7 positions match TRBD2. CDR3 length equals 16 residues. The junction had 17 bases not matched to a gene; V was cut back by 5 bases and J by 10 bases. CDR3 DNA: TGTGCCAGCAGTGACCTACCAGCGGGAATAATGCAGGAGCAGTTCTTC. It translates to CASSDLPAGIMQEQFF.

CDR3 sequence: CASSFLTGDETGELFF. For the CDR3, the DNA is TGTGCCAGCAGCTTTTTGACAGGGGATGAGACCGGGGAGCTGTTTTTT. This chain links TRBV7-6 with TRBJ2-2; 8 nucleotides match TRBD1. Unmatched junction bases numbered 8, after V lost 3 bases and J lost 5 bases. This CDR3 contains 16 residues. The germline V gene has CDR1 SGHVS and CDR2 FNYEAQ.

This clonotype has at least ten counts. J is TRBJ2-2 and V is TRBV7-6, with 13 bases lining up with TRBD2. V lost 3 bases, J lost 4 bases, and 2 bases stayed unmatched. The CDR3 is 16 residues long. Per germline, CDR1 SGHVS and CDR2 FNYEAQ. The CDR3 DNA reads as TGTGCCAGCAGCTTGACTAGCGGGAGGACCACCGGGGAGCTGTTTTTT. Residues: CASSLTSGRTTGELFF.

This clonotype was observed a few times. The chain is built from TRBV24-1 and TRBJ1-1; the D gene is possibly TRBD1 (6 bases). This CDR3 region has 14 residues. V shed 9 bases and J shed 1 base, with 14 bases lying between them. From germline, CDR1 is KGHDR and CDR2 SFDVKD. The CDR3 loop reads CATQGGGPNTEAFF. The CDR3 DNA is TGTGCCACCCAAGGGGGGGGCCCGAACACTGAAGCTTTCTTT.

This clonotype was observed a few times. The DNA of the CDR3 is TGTGCCAGCAGTTCACCACTAGCGGGAACCTACGAGCAGTACTTC. This translates into CASSSPLAGTYEQYF. The chain links TRBV27 to TRBJ2-7; TRBD2 matches at 10 bases. J was trimmed by 2 bases and V by 4 bases; bases with no gene match: 5. Germline V gene sequence: CDR1 MNHEY, CDR2 SMNVEV (reference sequence). The CDR3 extends over 15 amino acids.

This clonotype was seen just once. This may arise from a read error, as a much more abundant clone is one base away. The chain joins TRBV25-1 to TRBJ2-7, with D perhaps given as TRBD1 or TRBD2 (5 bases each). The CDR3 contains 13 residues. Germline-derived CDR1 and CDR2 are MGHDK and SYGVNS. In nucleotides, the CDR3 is TGTGCCAGCACAGGGACGGAAAACTACGAGCAGTGCTTC. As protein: CASTGTENYEQCF.

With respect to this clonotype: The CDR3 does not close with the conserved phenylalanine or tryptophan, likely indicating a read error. Here the CDR3 reads CASSLTENYEQYS. The CDR3 nucleotides read TGTGCCAGCAGCTTAACAGAAAACTACGAGCAGTACTCC. V is TRBV7-3 and J is TRBJ2-7; D is undetermined. Germline loops: CDR1 SGHTA, CDR2 FQGTGA. The CDR3 extends over 13 amino acids. The V gene lost 0 bases and the J gene lost 3 bases, with 6 bases spanning the gap.

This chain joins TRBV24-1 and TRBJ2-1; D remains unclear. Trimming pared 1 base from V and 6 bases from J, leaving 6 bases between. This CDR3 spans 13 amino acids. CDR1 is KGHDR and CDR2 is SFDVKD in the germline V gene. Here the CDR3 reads CATSDFNSNEQFF. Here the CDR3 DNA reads TGTGCCACCAGTGATTTCAACAGCAATGAGCAGTTCTTC.

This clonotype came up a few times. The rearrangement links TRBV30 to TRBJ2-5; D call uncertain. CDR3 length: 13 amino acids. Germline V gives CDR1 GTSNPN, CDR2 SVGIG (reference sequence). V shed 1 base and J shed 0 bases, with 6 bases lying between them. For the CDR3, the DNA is TGTGCCTGGAGTGATGGCTACCAAGAGACCCAGTACTTC. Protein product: CAWSDGYQETQYF.

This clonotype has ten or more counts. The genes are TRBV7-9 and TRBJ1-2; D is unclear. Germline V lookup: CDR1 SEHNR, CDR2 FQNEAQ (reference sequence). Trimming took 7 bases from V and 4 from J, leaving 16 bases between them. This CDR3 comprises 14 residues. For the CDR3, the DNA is TGTGCCAGCATCGATGGGGAGGAGCCCTATGGCTACACCTTC. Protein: CASIDGEEPYGYTF.

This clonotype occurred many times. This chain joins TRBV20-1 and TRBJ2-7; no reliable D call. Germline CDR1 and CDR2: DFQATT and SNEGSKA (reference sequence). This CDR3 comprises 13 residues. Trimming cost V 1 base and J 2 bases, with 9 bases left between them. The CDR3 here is CSARVHETYEQYF. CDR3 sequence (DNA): TGCAGTGCTAGAGTTCACGAAACCTACGAGCAGTACTTC.

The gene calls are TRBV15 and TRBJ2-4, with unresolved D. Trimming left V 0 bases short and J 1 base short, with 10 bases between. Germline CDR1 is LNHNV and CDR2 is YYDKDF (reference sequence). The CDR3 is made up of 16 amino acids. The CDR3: CATSRDTTVAKNIQYF. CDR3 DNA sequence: TGTGCCACCAGCAGAGACACAACAGTGGCCAAAAACATTCAGTACTTC. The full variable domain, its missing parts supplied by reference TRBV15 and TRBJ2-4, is DAMVIQNPRYQVTQFGKPVTLSCSQTLNHNVMYWYQQKSSQAPKLLFHYYDKDFNNEADTPDNFQSRRPNTSFCFLDIRSPGLGDTAMYLCATSRDTTVAKNIQYFGAGTRLSVL.

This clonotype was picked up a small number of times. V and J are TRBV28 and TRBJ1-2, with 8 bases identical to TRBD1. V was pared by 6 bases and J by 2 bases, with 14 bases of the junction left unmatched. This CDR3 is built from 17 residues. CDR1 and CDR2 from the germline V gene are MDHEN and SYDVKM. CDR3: CASRLGQGRYRNYGYTF. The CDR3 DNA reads TGTGCCAGCAGACTCGGACAGGGTCGCTATCGCAACTATGGCTACACCTTC.

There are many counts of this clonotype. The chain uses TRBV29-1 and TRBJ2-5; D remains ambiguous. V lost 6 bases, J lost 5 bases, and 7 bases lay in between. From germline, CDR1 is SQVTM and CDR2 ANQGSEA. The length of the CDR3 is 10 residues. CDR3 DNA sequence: TGCAGCGTCTTCAGTGAGACCCAGTACTTC. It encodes CSVFSETQYF.

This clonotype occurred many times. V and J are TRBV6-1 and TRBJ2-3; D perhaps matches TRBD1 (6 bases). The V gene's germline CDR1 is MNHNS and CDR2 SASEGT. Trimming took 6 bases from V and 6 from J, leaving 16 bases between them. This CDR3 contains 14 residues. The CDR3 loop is CASRDSQFSDTQYF. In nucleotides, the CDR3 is TGTGCCAGCAGGGACAGTCAGTTTAGCGATACGCAGTATTTT.

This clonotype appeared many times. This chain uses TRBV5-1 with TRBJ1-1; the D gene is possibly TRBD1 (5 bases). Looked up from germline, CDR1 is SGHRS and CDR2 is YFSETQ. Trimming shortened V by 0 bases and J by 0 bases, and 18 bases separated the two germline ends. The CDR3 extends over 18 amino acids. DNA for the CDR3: TGCGCCAGCAGCTTGGAAGGAGGGGTAGGACCCATGAACACTGAAGCTTTCTTT. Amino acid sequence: CASSLEGGVGPMNTEAFF.

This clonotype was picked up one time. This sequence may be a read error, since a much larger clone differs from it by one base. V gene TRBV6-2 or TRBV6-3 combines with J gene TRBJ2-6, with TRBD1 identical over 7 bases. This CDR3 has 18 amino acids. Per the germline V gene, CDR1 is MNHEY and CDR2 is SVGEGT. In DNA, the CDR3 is TGTGCCAGCACCACCGCGCGAAGGGGGCAGGCTGGGGCCAACGTCCTGATTTTC. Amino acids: CASTTARRGQAGANVLIF.